The T cell receptor (beta chain) described here comes from a study of blood T cells in healthy people across ages (dated by TCRdb to between 2014 and 2017). For context, the study as a whole: In model experiments, template switching captured about one uniquely barcoded TCR beta cDNA molecule for every two T cells. The study measured age-related changes in TCR beta repertoire diversity using deep sequencing normalized with unique cDNA molecular identifiers. Donors were grouped into four age groups: young (average about 15 years), middle-aged (about 40), aged (around 66) and long-lived (approximately 82). To avoid experimental bias, donors of different ages were randomly spread across the sequencing lanes. Using the same blood draw, the study looked at two additional independent replicas of 1 million unique cDNA reads for two donors, one aged 18 to 29 and the other aged 80 or older. Study-wide findings and limitations: Total diversity estimates from one million sequenced T cells were considered lower bounds and underestimates. There was a strong correlation between observed TCR beta diversity and the percentage of naive T cells measured by flow cytometry. Observed TCR beta diversity per million T cells fell roughly linearly with age, and a significant reduction was already apparent by age approximately 40. Because donor CMV infection status was unknown, age-related changes in expanded clonotypes were potentially confounded. Conclusive comparison of naive and antigen-experienced compartments was prevented by the profiling of bulk unsorted PBMCs. The long-lived group showed more naive CD4+ T cells, fewer expanded clones and increased TCR diversity than the aged group, suggesting age selection.

The roughly 39 donors, aged about 6 to 95 years, were systemically healthy Caucasian individuals from Russia. Each donor gave 8.5 to 10 milliliters of peripheral blood, collected into EDTA-treated Vacutainer tubes. PBMCs were isolated by Ficoll-Paque density-gradient centrifugation, with at least 6.5 million obtained per sample. Trizol reagent was used to extract total RNA from PBMCs, with at least 5.5 micrograms per sample. For every donor, an aliquot of PBMCs went through flow cytometry to measure the percentages of naive CD45RAhigh/CD27high T cells. CDR1 and CDR2, looked up from the germline V gene, are ENHRY and SYGVKD. Inclusive of the bounding cysteine and phenylalanine, the CDR3 is 14 residues long. CDR3 DNA only is kept here, 42 bases in frame from base 1. V loses 10 bases of germline sequence and J loses 0 bases, and the interval between the two ends is 16 bases. The protocol used for the library was 5' RACE. TCRdb records Illumina HiSeq 2500 as the sequencer. A second PCR of roughly 7 to 11 cycles was performed with a sample-barcoded 5' primer and a J-beta primer mix. A template-switch 5' adaptor carrying 12 random nucleotides introduced a unique molecular identifier onto each TCR beta cDNA molecule. At least 3 million CDR3-containing paired-end reads were obtained from each sample. First-strand cDNA was synthesized from all RNA with the Mint cDNA synthesis kit, primed by a TRBC-specific oligonucleotide. Following uracil-DNA glycosylase treatment, all cDNA underwent a first 18-cycle PCR with the universal primers M1SS and BC2_uni_R. The authors processed their data as follows. For normalization, 1 million high-quality reads, each with a distinct molecular identifier, were randomly selected from each sample. Reads with shared molecular identifiers were discarded instead of being binned into consensus sequences. MiTCR, run with a Q25 quality threshold and the strictest error-elimination algorithm, handled CDR3 identification, clonotype clustering and error correction. A nonparametric unseen species model using Euler transformation provided a lower-bound estimate of total TCR beta diversity. TCRdb trimmed public reads at Q25 via fastp, called clones via MiXCR and kept in-frame beta chains. Entries are consolidated by CDR3 protein sequence, retaining the most common genes and DNA. These V and J calls originate from TCRdb's pipeline instead of the authors' own analysis. The sample table holds over 1,200,000 distinct CDR3 sequences, of which almost 60% were seen once. The ten largest clonotypes hold more than 6% of the sample.

Details on this clonotype: Its antigen has not been determined. No qualities accompany the bases; no much larger clone lies one base away.

The TCR originated in a man younger than 35 in good health. Material for sequencing was blood. Recombination linked TRBV10-3 to TRBJ2-7; the best D guess is TRBD2, with 6 bases matching. At the DNA level, the sequence is TGTGCCACCGAAGGTGGAGGGAACTCCTACGAGCAGTACTTC. This gives the protein CATEGGGNSYEQYF.